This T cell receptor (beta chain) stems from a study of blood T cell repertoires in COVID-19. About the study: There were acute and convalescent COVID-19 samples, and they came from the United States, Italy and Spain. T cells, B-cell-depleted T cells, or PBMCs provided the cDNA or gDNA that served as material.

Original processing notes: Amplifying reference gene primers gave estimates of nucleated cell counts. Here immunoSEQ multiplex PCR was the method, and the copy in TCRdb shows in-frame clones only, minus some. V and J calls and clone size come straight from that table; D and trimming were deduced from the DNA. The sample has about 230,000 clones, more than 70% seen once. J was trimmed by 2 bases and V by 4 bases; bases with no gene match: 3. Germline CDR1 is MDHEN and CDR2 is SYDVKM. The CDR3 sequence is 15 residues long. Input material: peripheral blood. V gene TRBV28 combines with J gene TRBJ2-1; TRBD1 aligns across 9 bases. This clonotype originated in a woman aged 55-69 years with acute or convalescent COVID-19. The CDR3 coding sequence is TGTGCCAGCAGTTCCCGGACAGGGGCCTACAATGAGCAGTTCTTC. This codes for CASSSRTGAYNEQFF.